This TCR beta chain emerged from a study of blood T cell repertoires in COVID-19. The CDR3 runs to 16 residues. With 6 bases clipped from V and 6 bases from J, the junction kept 12 bases outside the gene matches. Data came from immunoSEQ multiplex PCR; TCRdb stores just in-frame clones and leaves some out. The profile shows nearly 350,000 clones, around four fifths of them singletons. The sequenced material came from peripheral blood. The receptor was isolated from a man in his thirties or forties with active or convalescent COVID-19. This sequence joins TRBV5-3 and TRBJ1-6; 7 nucleotides align to TRBD1. Being an ORF, TRBV5-3 has a function that is uncertain. The CDR3: CARNSSSTGTNSPLHF. The CDR3 bases are TGTGCCAGAAACTCCTCCTCGACAGGGACTAATTCACCCCTCCACTTT.